Following are 27 T cell receptor beta chains from one sample sequenced in a study of CD8 T cells in Susac syndrome. A quantity of about 0.5 to 1 ug RNA underwent reverse transcription using random hexamers. MiXCR, applied by TCRdb to the immunoSEQ multiplex PCR reads, yields one record per CDR3 protein. This sample has around 170,000 distinct CDR3 sequences; about 94% occur once, and the top ten carry approximately 0.1%. The sample taken for sequencing was CD4+ T cells from PBMCs. The origin of the receptors is a human donor with Susac syndrome.

The V and J genes are TRBV4-1 and TRBJ2-7; 11 bases align to TRBD1. Trimming cost V 4 bases and J 6 bases; bases outside gene matches: 17. Germline-derived CDR1 and CDR2 are MGHRA and YSYEKL. CDR3 length: 18 residues. CDR3 DNA: TGCGCCAGCAGCCTCCGGGACAGGGGGTCGGTCCACCTACGCGAGCAGTACTTC. This encodes CASSLRDRGSVHLREQYF.

The chain carries TRBV11-2 and TRBJ1-6, with D unclear. V gave up 1 base and J gave up 9 bases, with 10 bases separating them. There are 14 residues in the CDR3. CDR1 and CDR2 from the germline V gene are SGHAT and FQNNGV. DNA for the CDR3: TGTGCCAGCAGCTTAGGTCCTGAGGGTTCACCCCTCCACTTT. Translated, it gives CASSLGPEGSPLHF.

The V and J genes are TRBV7-3 and TRBJ1-6; no reliable D call. The germline V gene has CDR1 SGHTA and CDR2 FQGTGA. This CDR3 contains 14 residues. Trimming left V 2 bases short and J 7 bases short, with 9 bases between. The CDR3 coding sequence is TGTGCCAGCAGCTTATTGGGTGGAAATTCACCCCTCCACTTT. Its protein is CASSLLGGNSPLHF.

The chain employs TRBV18 and TRBJ2-1; TRBD1 matches at 8 bases. Germline CDR1 is KGHSH and CDR2 is LQKENI. The CDR3 has 13 amino acids. V lost 1 base and J lost 10; bases outside the gene matches: 3. The CDR3 protein is CASSPRGQGEQFF. In DNA form, the CDR3 reads TGTGCCAGCTCACCACGTGGACAGGGCGAGCAGTTCTTC.

This rearrangement joins TRBV30 to TRBJ1-5; the match to TRBD1 covers 8 bases. Germline V gene sequence: CDR1 GTSNPN, CDR2 SVGIG (reference sequence). V lost 2 bases to trimming and J lost 5 bases; unmatched junction nucleotides: 8. CDR3 length: 15 amino acids. The CDR3 nucleotides read TGTGCCTGGAGTCACACAGGGGGAGGTTATCAGCCCCAGCATTTT. As protein: CAWSHTGGGYQPQHF. Full variable domain (missing parts from reference TRBV30 and TRBJ1-5): SQTIHQWPATLVQPVGSPLSLECTVEGTSNPNLYWYRQAAGRGLQLLFYSVGIGQISSEVPQNLSASRPQDRQFILSSKKLLLSDSGFYLCAWSHTGGGYQPQHFGDGTRLSIL.

This sequence joins TRBV5-1 and TRBJ1-2, with D possibly matching TRBD1 (5 bases). The CDR3 totals 14 residues. V was cut by 1 base and J by 6 bases, with 13 bases left in between. The germline V gene encodes CDR1 SGHRS and CDR2 YFSETQ. CDR3 sequence (DNA): TGCGCCAGCAGCTTGACGGGTCTAGGGGATGGCTACACCTTC. Translated, it gives CASSLTGLGDGYTF.

The chain couples TRBV3-1 to TRBJ2-2, with D possibly called TRBD1 or TRBD2 (6 bases each). Germline V gene data show CDR1 as LGHDT and CDR2 as YNNKEL (reference sequence). V shed 4 bases and J shed 7 bases, with 16 bases lying between them. The CDR3 spans 15 residues. The CDR3 reads CASSPRQAEGGELFF. In nucleotides, the CDR3 is TGTGCCAGCAGCCCCAGACAGGCGGAGGGCGGGGAGCTGTTTTTT.

The chain links TRBV30 to TRBJ1-3, with 7 bases aligning to TRBD1. The CDR3 consists of 15 residues. The ends lost 3 bases at V and 2 bases at J; junction bases unmatched: 7. Germline V lookup: CDR1 GTSNPN, CDR2 SVGIG (reference sequence). Here the CDR3 reads CAWRDRQGAGNTIYF. CDR3 sequence (DNA): TGTGCCTGGAGGGATAGACAGGGCGCTGGAAACACCATATATTTT.

The J gene is TRBJ1-1, the V gene TRBV21-1. TRBV21-1 represents a pseudogene. The CDR3 runs 15 residues. The CDR3 DNA is TGTGCCAGCATAAGTGGGGATTCCCAGAGGGTTGAAGCTTTCTTT. Protein product: CASISGDSQRVEAFF.

This chain links TRBV27 with TRBJ2-3; tentatively, D is TRBD1 (6 bases). CDR1 is MNHEY, CDR2 SMNVEV, per germline (reference sequence). CDR3 length: 15 residues. V was trimmed by 7 bases and J by 6 bases, leaving 20 bases between them. The CDR3 bases are TGTGCCAGCACCAACAGGGTACCGACCAGGGATACGCAGTATTTT. The encoded protein is CASTNRVPTRDTQYF.

This clonotype came up once. The rearrangement uses TRBV9 and TRBJ2-5; 8 nucleotides line up with TRBD1. Trimming at V came to 0 bases and at J to 2 bases, leaving 3 bases not matched to a gene. This CDR3 is built from 15 residues. Germline lookup yields CDR1 SGDLS and CDR2 YYNGEE. The CDR3 here is CASSVDGQGQETQYF. The DNA of the CDR3 is TGTGCCAGCAGCGTAGACGGACAGGGTCAAGAGACCCAGTACTTC. The full variable domain, rest sourced from reference TRBV9 and TRBJ2-5, is DSGVTQTPKHLITATGQRVTLRCSPRSGDLSVYWYQQSLDQGLQFLIQYYNGEERAKGNILERFSAQQFPDLHSELNLSSLELGDSALYFCASSVDGQGQETQYFGPGTRLLVL.

This chain joins TRBV7-2 and TRBJ2-1; no firm D call. Germline V CDR1 and CDR2: SGHTA, FQGNSA. The CDR3 consists of 13 residues. Trimming pared 2 bases from V and 3 bases from J, leaving 5 bases between. CDR3: CASSLTLYNEQFF. The DNA of the CDR3 is TGTGCCAGCAGCTTAACTCTCTACAATGAGCAGTTCTTC.

The genes are TRBV20-1 and TRBJ2-3, with D possibly matching TRBD1 (5 bases). Between the trimmed V and J ends, which lost 1 base and 2 bases, there was a span of 10 bases. CDR3 length: 14 residues. From germline, CDR1 is DFQATT and CDR2 SNEGSKA (reference sequence). This CDR3 reads CSARVSRDTDTQYF. In DNA form, the CDR3 reads TGCAGTGCTAGAGTGTCCAGGGACACAGATACGCAGTATTTT.

This clonotype occurred once. The junction shows a germline mismatch at one end, possibly a read error. J is TRBJ2-5 and V is TRBV5-4, with D possibly matching TRBD2 (5 bases). The CDR3 covers 13 residues. Germline CDR1 reads SGHNT; CDR2 reads YYREEE (reference sequence). The CDR3 bases are TGTGCCAGCAGCTTTCAGAGGGAAGCACTGAAGGACTTC. This gives the protein CASSFQREALKDF.

This chain joins TRBV12-3 or TRBV12-4 and TRBJ1-1; D perhaps matches TRBD1 (5 bases). V gave up 7 bases and J gave up 5 bases, with 14 bases separating them. This CDR3 contains 13 residues. CDR3 amino acids: CASTIGGGTEAFF. The DNA of the CDR3 is TGTGCCAGCACCATAGGTGGGGGAACTGAAGCTTTCTTT.

The chain is built from TRBV7-2 and TRBJ1-4; D may be TRBD1 (5 bases). Germline V gene data show CDR1 as SGHTA and CDR2 as FQGNSA. This CDR3 spans 14 amino acids. Trimming took off 2 bases at V and 5 bases at J, with 9 bases between the two ends. Here the CDR3 DNA reads TGTGCCAGCAGCTTATTGGGGGGGAATGAAAAACTGTTTTTT. Translation: CASSLLGGNEKLFF.

V gene TRBV7-9 combines with J gene TRBJ2-2, with D perhaps matching TRBD2 (5 bases). Per germline, CDR1 SEHNR and CDR2 FQNEAQ (reference sequence). V shed 7 bases and J shed 8 bases, with 11 bases lying between them. This CDR3 comprises 12 residues. In nucleotides, the CDR3 is TGTGCCAGCATCGTCTCGGGAGGGGAGCTGTTTTTT. It yields the protein CASIVSGGELFF.

The genes are TRBV30 and TRBJ2-3, with D maybe TRBD1 (6 bases). Per the germline V gene, CDR1 is GTSNPN and CDR2 is SVGIG (reference sequence). This CDR3 spans 14 amino acids. V was pared by 2 bases and J by 6 bases, with 15 bases between. CDR3 nucleotides: TGTGCCTGGAGTCCTACAGGGTACATCGATACGCAGTATTTT. Translating it yields CAWSPTGYIDTQYF.

The rearrangement links TRBV20-1 to TRBJ2-5, with TRBD1 identical over 8 bases. Losses at the gene ends were 5 bases for V and 5 bases for J; bases not matched to a gene: 13. The CDR3 is 15 amino acids. CDR1 DFQATT and CDR2 SNEGSKA come from the germline V gene (reference sequence). CDR3 DNA sequence: TGCAGTGCTGAGGGGCAGGGGGCGGGAAGGGAGACCCAGTACTTC. It codes for CSAEGQGAGRETQYF.

V and J are TRBV20-1 and TRBJ2-1; no firm D call. Deletions cut 1 base from V and 8 bases from J, with 15 bases between. CDR1 and CDR2 (germline): DFQATT, SNEGSKA (reference sequence). The CDR3 is 14 residues long. CDR3 sequence reads: CSARVDGWMDEQFF. CDR3 in DNA: TGCAGTGCTAGAGTGGACGGATGGATGGATGAGCAGTTCTTC.

The chain is built from TRBV7-3 and TRBJ2-3, with 7 bases fitting TRBD1. Germline V gives CDR1 SGHTA, CDR2 FQGTGA. Trimming at V came to 5 bases and at J to 0 bases, leaving 8 bases not matched to a gene. The CDR3 sequence is 16 residues long. The CDR3 protein is CASSETRQGSTDTQYF. The CDR3, as DNA: TGTGCCAGCAGCGAGACCCGACAGGGTAGCACAGATACGCAGTATTTT.

The rearrangement joins TRBV5-1 to TRBJ2-7, with D possibly matching TRBD2 (6 bases). V was trimmed by 0 bases and J by 0 bases, leaving 10 bases between them. CDR3 length: 15 amino acids. CDR1 SGHRS and CDR2 YFSETQ come from the germline V gene. Written as DNA, the CDR3 is TGCGCCAGCAGCTTGGCCGCGGGGCCCTCCTACGAGCAGTACTTC. This translates into CASSLAAGPSYEQYF.

This clonotype was observed a single time. The chain combines TRBV30 with TRBJ2-5, with a possible D match to TRBD1 (6 bases). This CDR3 contains 13 residues. Trimming stripped 2 bases from V and 5 bases from J, with 12 bases between. Germline assignment: CDR1 GTSNPN and CDR2 SVGIG (reference sequence). The DNA for the CDR3 is TGTGCCTGGAGTCTAGACAGGATGGAGACCCAGTACTTC. It specifies CAWSLDRMETQYF.

The V and J genes are TRBV12-3 or TRBV12-4 and TRBJ2-1; 7 nucleotides match TRBD2. This CDR3 is built from 15 residues. Germline trimming cut 10 bases from V and 4 bases from J; bases unmatched to any gene: 13. The CDR3 DNA follows: TGTGCCACCACAGAGGGCGGGGGAGTATACAATGAGCAGTTCTTC. This codes for CATTEGGGVYNEQFF.

The V and J genes are TRBV20-1 and TRBJ2-6, with D unclear. The CDR3 length is 14 residues. Germline V CDR1 and CDR2: DFQATT, SNEGSKA (reference sequence). V was clipped by 3 bases and J by 0 bases, with 6 bases between them. CDR3 coding DNA: TGCAGTGCTAGCCTTTCCTCTGGGGCCAACGTCCTGACTTTC. Its protein is CSASLSSGANVLTF.

V and J are TRBV6-2 or TRBV6-3 and TRBJ2-5, with a tentative D call TRBD2 (6 bases). Trimming stripped 6 bases from V and 0 bases from J, with 11 bases between. Per germline, CDR1 MNHEY and CDR2 SVGEGT. The CDR3 is 14 residues long. The CDR3 protein is CASSKSSDQETQYF. The CDR3 nucleotides read TGTGCCAGCAGCAAATCTAGCGACCAAGAGACCCAGTACTTC.

This sequence joins TRBV19 and TRBJ1-5; D remains ambiguous. CDR1 is LNHDA, CDR2 SQIVND, per germline (reference sequence). The CDR3 loop spans 14 amino acids. V lost 6 bases, J lost 2 bases, and 11 bases lay in between. The CDR3 sequence is CASSFQAGNQPQHF. The CDR3 DNA is TGTGCCAGTAGCTTCCAGGCTGGCAATCAGCCCCAGCATTTT. The entire variable domain, with the rest obtained from reference TRBV19 and TRBJ1-5, is as follows: DGGITQSPKYLFRKEGQNVTLSCEQNLNHDAMYWYRQDPGQGLRLIYYSQIVNDFQKGDIAEGYSVSREKKESFPLTVTSAQKNPTAFYLCASSFQAGNQPQHFGDGTRLSIL.